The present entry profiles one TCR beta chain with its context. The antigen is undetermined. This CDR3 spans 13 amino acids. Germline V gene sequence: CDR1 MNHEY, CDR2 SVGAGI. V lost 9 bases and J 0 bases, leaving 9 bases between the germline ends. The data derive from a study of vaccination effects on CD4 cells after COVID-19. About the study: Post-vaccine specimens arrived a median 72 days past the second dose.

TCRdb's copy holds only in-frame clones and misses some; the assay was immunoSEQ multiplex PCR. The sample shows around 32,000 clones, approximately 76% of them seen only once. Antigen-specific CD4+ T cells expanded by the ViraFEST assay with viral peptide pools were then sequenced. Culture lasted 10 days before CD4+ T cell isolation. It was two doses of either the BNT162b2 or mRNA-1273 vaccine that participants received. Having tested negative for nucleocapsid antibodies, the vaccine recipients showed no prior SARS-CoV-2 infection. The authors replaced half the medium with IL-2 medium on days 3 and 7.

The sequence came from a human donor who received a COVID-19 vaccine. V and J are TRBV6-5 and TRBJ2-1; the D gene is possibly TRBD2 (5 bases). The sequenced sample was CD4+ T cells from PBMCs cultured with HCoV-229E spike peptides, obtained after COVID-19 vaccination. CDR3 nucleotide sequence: TGTGCCAGTCAAGCGGACTCCTACAATGAGCAGTTCTTC. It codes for CASQADSYNEQFF.